This TCR beta chain is drawn from a study of cytomegalovirus exposure and HLA in healthy donors. Study-wide results and limits: Donors belonging to an Asian-associated ancestry cluster reportedly showed fewer N-insertions in productive TCRs than the 666-donor mean, according to what a later analysis found.

60 Vbeta and 13 Jbeta primers were used in PCR. In the authors' workflow: In a later analysis, 8.5 million to 14 million of 60 million to 80 million unique beta chains occurred in at least two donors. The data were produced by immunoSEQ multiplex PCR, yet TCRdb's version contains in-frame clones alone and is incomplete. Clonal size and the V and J genes are those of that table, whereas D and trimming came from the DNA. The table shows fewer than 250,000 clones, with 80% to 90% occurring only once. This clone was seen a few times. Its target is not known. The CDR3 spans 15 residues. Germline V lookup: CDR1 MDHEN, CDR2 SYDVKM. Trimming shortened V by 3 bases and J by 5 bases, and 14 bases separated the two germline ends.

Sequencing input: PBMCs. This rearrangement joins TRBV28 to TRBJ1-5, with a tentative D call TRBD1 (5 bases). The receptor comes from a man aged 40-49 years in good health and CMV-seropositive. The CDR3 DNA reads as TGTGCCAGCAGTTTGGGACTCGGTGCCCATCAGCCCCAGCATTTT. As protein: CASSLGLGAHQPQHF.